Listed here are 4 T cell receptor beta chains from one sample, sequenced in a study of T cells after yellow fever vaccination. TCRdb independently ran MiXCR on the 5' RACE reads; one entry per CDR3 protein. The sample has approximately 120,000 distinct CDR3 sequences, roughly 15% seen once; the top ten hold 40% to 45%. The sample was CD8+ T cells sorted from PBMCs, taken 5 days after the yellow fever booster vaccination. The origin of the receptors is a man between 18 and 35 years old who received the YFV17D yellow fever vaccine.

This clonotype was observed a few times. V is TRBV6-2 or TRBV6-3 and J is TRBJ2-6; D remains ambiguous. V lost 7 bases and J 0 bases, leaving 13 bases between the germline ends. Germline V gene lookup returns CDR1 MNHEY and CDR2 SVGEGT. This CDR3 region has 16 residues. The CDR3 reads CASTNSDDSGANVLTF. The CDR3 region has the DNA TGTGCCAGCACCAATTCGGACGACTCTGGGGCCAACGTCCTGACTTTC.

The chain uses TRBV27 and TRBJ1-3; 10 bases line up with TRBD1. The V gene end was trimmed by 6 bases and the J gene end by 9 bases; junction bases not matched to a gene: 8. The germline V gene encodes CDR1 MNHEY and CDR2 SMNVEV (reference sequence). The CDR3 sequence is 14 residues long. CDR3 in amino acids: CASRRGQGYGTIYF. The CDR3 nucleotides are TGTGCCAGCAGGAGGGGACAGGGGTACGGCACCATATATTTT.

The gene calls are TRBV6-5 and TRBJ2-5; 7 bases are a match to TRBD2. J gave up 7 bases and V 8 bases, and 7 bases lay outside the gene matches. Per germline, CDR1 MNHEY and CDR2 SVGAGI. The CDR3 covers 12 residues. The CDR3 DNA follows: TGTGCCAGCGCGAGCGGGGTCGGGACCCAGTACTTC. As protein: CASASGVGTQYF.

The chain employs TRBV28 and TRBJ2-2; 7 bases are shared with TRBD1. The CDR3 has 13 amino acids. V shed 7 bases and J 5 bases; nucleotides not matched to a gene: 4. Germline V gene lookup returns CDR1 MDHEN and CDR2 SYDVKM. For the CDR3, the DNA is TGTGCCAGCACCCCGACAGGGACCGGGGAGCTGTTTTTT. It translates to CASTPTGTGELFF.